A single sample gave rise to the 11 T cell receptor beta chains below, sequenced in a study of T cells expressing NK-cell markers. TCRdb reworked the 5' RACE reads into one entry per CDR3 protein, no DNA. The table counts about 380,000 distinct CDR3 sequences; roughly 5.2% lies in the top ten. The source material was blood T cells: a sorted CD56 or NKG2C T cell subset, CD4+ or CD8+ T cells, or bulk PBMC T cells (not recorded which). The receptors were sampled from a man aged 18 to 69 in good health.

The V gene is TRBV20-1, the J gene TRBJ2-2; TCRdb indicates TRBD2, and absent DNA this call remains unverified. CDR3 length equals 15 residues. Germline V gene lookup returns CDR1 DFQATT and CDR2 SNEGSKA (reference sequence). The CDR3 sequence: CRITGTSEPHGELFF.

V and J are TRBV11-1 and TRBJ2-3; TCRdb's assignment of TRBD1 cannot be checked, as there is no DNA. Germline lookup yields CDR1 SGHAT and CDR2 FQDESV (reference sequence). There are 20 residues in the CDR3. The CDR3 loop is CASSFRGRGLTGHSTDTQYF.

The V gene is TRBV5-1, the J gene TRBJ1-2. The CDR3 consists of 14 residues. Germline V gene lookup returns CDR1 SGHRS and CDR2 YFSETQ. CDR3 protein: CASSLEVDMRGYTF.

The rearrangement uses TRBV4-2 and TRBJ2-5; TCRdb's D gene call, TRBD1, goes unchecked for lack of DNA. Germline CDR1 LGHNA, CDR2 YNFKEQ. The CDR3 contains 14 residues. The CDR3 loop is CASSTTGTQETQYF.

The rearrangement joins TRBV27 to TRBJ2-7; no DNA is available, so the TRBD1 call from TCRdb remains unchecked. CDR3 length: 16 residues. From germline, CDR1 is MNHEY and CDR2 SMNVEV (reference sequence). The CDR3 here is CASSLSGQVGTYEQYF.

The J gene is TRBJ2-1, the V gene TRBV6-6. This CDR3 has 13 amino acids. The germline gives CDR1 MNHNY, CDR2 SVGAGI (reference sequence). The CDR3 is CASSYSDSFEQFF.

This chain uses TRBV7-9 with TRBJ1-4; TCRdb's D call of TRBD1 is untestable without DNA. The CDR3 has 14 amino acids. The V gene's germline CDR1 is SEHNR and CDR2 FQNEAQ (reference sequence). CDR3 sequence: CASSLAQGGEKLFF.

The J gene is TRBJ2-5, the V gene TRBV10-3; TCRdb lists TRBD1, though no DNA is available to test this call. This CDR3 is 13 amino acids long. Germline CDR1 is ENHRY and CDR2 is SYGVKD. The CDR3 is CAISRQEQETQYF.

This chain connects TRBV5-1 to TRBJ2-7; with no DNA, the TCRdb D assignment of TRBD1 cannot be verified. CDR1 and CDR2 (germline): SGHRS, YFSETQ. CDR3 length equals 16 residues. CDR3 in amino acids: CASSLDPGGSGYEQYF.

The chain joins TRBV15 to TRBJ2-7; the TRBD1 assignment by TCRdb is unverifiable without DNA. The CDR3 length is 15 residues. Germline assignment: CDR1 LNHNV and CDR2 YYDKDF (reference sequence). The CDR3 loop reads CATSRVGTGLYEQYF.

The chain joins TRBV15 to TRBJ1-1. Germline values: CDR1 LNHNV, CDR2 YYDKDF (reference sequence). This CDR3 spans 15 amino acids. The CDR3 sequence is CATSRDNRNNDEAFF.